The clone carrying this T cell receptor beta chain occurred many times. The data were taken from a study of beta chain features in type 1 diabetes. All of the isolated RNA was reverse transcribed, so expressed TCRB transcripts were sequenced. TCRdb's table, derived via immunoSEQ multiplex PCR, lists solely in-frame clones and lacks some. The profile covers more than 300,000 clones, with around 13% appearing a single time and about 0.017% taken by the ten largest. The germline V gene has CDR1 SQVTM and CDR2 ANQGSEA. This CDR3 comprises 13 residues. Trimming stripped 3 bases from V and 3 bases from J, with 12 bases between.

This chain links TRBV29-1 with TRBJ2-7, with a possible D match to TRBD1 (5 bases). The sequence came from a young man in good health. Sequencing input: naive CD4+ T cells from blood. The CDR3 reads CSVDRGSRYEQYF. Written as DNA, the CDR3 is TGCAGCGTTGATAGGGGATCTCGCTACGAGCAGTACTTC.